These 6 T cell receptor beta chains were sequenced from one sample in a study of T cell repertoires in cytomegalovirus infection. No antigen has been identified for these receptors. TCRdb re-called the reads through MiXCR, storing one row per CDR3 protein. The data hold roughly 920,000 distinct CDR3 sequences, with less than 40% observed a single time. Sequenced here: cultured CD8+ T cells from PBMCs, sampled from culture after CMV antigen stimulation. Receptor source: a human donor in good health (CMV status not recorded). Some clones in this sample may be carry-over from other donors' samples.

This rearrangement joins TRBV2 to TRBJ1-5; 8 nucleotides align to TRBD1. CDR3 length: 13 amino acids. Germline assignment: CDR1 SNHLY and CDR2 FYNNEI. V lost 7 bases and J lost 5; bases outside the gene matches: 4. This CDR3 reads CASTDRVDQPQHF. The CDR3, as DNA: TGTGCCAGCACGGACAGGGTCGATCAGCCCCAGCATTTT.

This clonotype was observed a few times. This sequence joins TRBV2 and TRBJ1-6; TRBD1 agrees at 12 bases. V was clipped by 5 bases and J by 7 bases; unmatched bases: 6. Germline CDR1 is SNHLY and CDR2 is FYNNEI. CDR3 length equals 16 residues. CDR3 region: CASSPPGQGANSPLHF. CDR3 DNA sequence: TGTGCCAGCAGTCCTCCGGGACAGGGGGCGAATTCACCCCTCCACTTT.

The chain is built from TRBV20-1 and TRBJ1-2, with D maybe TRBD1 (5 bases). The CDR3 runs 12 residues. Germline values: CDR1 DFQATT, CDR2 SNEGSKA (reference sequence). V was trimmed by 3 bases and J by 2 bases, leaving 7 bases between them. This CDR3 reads CSARWGNYGYTF. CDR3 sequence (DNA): TGCAGTGCTAGGTGGGGGAACTATGGCTACACCTTC.

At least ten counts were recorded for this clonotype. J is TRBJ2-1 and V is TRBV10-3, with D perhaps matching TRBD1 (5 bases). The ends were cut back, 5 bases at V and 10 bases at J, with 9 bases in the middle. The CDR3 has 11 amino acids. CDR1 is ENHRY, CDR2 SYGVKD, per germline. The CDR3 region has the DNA TGTGCCATCAGTACAGGACGGGAGCAGTTCTTC. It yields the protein CAISTGREQFF.

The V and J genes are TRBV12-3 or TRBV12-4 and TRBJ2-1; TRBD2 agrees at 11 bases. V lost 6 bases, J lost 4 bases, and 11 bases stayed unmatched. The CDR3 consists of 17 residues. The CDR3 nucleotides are TGTGCCAGCAGGGACTGGGTAGCGGGGGGGCAATACAATGAGCAGTTCTTC. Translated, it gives CASRDWVAGGQYNEQFF.

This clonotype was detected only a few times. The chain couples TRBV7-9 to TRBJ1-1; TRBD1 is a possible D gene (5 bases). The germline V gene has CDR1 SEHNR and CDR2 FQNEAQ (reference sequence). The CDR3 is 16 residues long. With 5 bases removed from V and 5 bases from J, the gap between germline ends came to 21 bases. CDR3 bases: TGTGCCAGCAGCCATTCCCCGACAGACCCGAGTACTGAAGCTTTCTTT. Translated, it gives CASSHSPTDPSTEAFF.